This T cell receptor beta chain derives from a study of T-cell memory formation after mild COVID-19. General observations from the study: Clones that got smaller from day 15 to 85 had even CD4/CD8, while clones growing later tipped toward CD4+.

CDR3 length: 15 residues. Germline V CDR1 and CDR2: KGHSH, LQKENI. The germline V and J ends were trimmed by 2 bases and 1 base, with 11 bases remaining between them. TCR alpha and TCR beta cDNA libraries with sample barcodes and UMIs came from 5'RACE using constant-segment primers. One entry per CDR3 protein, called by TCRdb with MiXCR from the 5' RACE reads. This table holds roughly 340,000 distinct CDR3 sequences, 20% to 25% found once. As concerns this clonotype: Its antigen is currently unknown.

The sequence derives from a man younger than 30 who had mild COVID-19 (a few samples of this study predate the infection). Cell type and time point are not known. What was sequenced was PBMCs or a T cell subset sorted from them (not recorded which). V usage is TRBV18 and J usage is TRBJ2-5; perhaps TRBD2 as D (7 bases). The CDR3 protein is CASSPGLGGQETQYF. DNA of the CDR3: TGTGCCAGCTCACCAGGACTAGGGGGCCAAGAGACCCAGTACTTC.